The present T cell receptor beta chain was sequenced within a study of molecular identifiers for immune sequencing clone quantification (dated by TCRdb to 2016 to 2019). Context from the whole study: For a replicate experiment, RNA from approximately 20,000 or 100,000 naive CD8 T cells was divided into five aliquots, and four of the five aliquots were sequenced. This methods study benchmarked molecular-identifier clustering-based TCR repertoire sequencing (MIDCIRS) and TCR RNA copy counting, using CD8 T cells to do so. The study at large found these results: A single cell's worth of spiked-in Jurkat TCR RNA was reported detectable even among one million naive CD8 T cells. Without barcode sub-clustering, chimeric consensus sequences inflated TCR diversity; chimeras reached as high as 47%. Spiked-in Jurkat TCR RNA (around nine copies' worth), which is not part of the donor repertoire, was contained in the naive libraries. Around 2.8 recovered TCR RNA copies per cell were obtained by modeling, versus approximately 10 by digital PCR, implying a capture efficiency of 25% to 30%. Clones above 20 RNA copies held over 98% of molecules in CMV-specific effector cells but under 1% in naive cells. The sizes of highly expanded clones could end up underestimated when identical TCR molecules share a barcode.

Libraries of naive CD8 T cells were built from anywhere between about 17,000 and 1,000,000 sorted cells, with 10%, 30% or 50% of the purified RNA used. Naive CD8 T cells were FACS-sorted as CD8+CD4-CCR7+CD45RA+ on a BD FACSAria II into RLT Plus buffer. Approximately nine TCR copies' worth of Jurkat RNA were spiked into about 19,000-1,100,000 naive CD8 T cell samples to test detection sensitivity. Enrichment of CD8 T cells was performed with RosetteSep CD8+ T Cell Enrichment Cocktail and Ficoll-Paque, after which ACK red cell lysis was carried out. This clonotype was observed at least ten times. The antigen this receptor binds is unknown. The record has no base qualities; no much larger clone is one base away. The CDR3 contains 15 residues, cysteine and phenylalanine counted. Left in the record is the CDR3 DNA by itself, 45 bases read in frame from the first base. The junction shows trimming of 7 bases on V and 1 base on J, plus 15 bases between the germline ends.

Library preparation used PCR. Reads for this sample came from a NextSeq 500. Bulk TCR libraries were made following a previously described method, with the TCR primers given in Table S5. The Qiagen AllPrep DNA/RNA kit was used to purify total RNA. Reads from multiple sequencing runs of the same library were pooled before analysis. The study's processing was this. Reads were retained only if their TCR constant sequence matched exactly, and those retained reads were trimmed to 150 nt and grouped according to their 12-nt molecular barcodes. Reads in each barcode group were sub-clustered using a 15% Levenshtein threshold, and a quality-weighted consensus sequence was built for each RNA molecule. Non-functional sequences were discarded, and so were lower-count sequences lying one edit away from another sequence. Barcode sub-clusters with fewer than 20% of the maximum read count were removed, based on fitting two negative binomial distributions. TCRdb passed the public sequencing reads through fastp at Q25 and MiXCR, retaining productive beta sequences. For every CDR3 protein sequence, its rows merge into one entry that carries the most common genes and DNA. The V and J calls come from TCRdb's annotation, not from the publication. This sample has some 580,000 distinct CDR3 sequences in its table, and around 25% of those were observed once. Of the sample, about 0.84% falls within the top ten clones.

The sequence derives from a human donor in good health. Some libraries in this study had Jurkat cell RNA spiked in. The rearranged chain carries TRBV12-3 or TRBV12-4 and TRBJ2-3, with a tentative D gene TRBD1 over 6 matching bases. What was sequenced was naive CD8+ T cells from blood, with Jurkat cell RNA spiked in. The cell subset or site label of this sample denotes: FACS-sorted CD8+CD4-CCR7+CD45RA+ naive T cells. The CDR3 protein: CASTPGEYGTDTQYF. The nucleotides read TGTGCCAGCACCCCAGGGGAATATGGCACAGATACGCAGTATTTT.